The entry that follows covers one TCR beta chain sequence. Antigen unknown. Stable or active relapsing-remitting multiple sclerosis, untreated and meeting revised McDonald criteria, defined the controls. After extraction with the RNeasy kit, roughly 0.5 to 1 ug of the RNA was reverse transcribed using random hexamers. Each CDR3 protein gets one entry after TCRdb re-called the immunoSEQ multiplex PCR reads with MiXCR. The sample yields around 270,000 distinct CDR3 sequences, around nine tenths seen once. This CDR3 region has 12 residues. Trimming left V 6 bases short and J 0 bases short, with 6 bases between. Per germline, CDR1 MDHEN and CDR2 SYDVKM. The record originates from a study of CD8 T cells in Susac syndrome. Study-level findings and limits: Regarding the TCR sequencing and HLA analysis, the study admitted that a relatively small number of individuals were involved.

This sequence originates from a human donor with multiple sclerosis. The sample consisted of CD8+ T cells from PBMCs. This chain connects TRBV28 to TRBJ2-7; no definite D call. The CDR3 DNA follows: TGTGCCAGCAGACAGTACTCCTACGAGCAGTACTTC. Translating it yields CASRQYSYEQYF.